The next 24 T cell receptor beta chains were all read from a single sample in a study of blood T cells in healthy people across ages. Primers used in a second PCR of roughly 7 to 12 cycles were a sample-barcoded 5' primer and a J-beta primer mix. From the 5' RACE reads, TCRdb called clonotypes with MiXCR, one entry per CDR3 protein. The data contain roughly 730,000 distinct CDR3 sequences, around three fifths of them singletons. The sample comprised blood. The receptors originated from a man aged 35 to 55 in good health.

The chain recombines TRBV25-1 with TRBJ2-7, with D hard to call. The J call may be wrong; the DNA end is better matched by TRBJ2-5. Germline V gene data show CDR1 as MGHDK and CDR2 as SYGVNS. The CDR3 runs 15 residues. As DNA, the CDR3 is TGTGCCAGCAGTGAATATCGGTTTCCGCGGGAGACCCAGTACTTC. It yields the protein CASSEYRFPRETQYF.

In this sample, this clonotype turned up a few times. The chain employs TRBV6-5 and TRBJ1-2; 12 positions match TRBD1. This CDR3 comprises 16 residues. J gave up 0 bases and V 4 bases, and 3 bases lay outside the gene matches. Germline CDR1 MNHEY, CDR2 SVGAGI. In DNA form, the CDR3 reads TGTGCCAGCAGTTCCGGGACAGGGGGCACTAACTATGGCTACACCTTC. It specifies CASSSGTGGTNYGYTF.

The J gene is TRBJ2-1, the V gene TRBV12-3 or TRBV12-4; 11 bases are shared with TRBD2. The CDR3 loop spans 16 amino acids. The V and J ends lost 2 bases and 4 bases, in that order; junction bases with no gene match: 4. The CDR3 DNA sequence: TGTGCCAGCAGTTTAAGGGCTAGCGGGGGGTACAATGAGCAGTTCTTC. This gives the protein CASSLRASGGYNEQFF.

This chain links TRBV9 with TRBJ2-5; D gene unclear. V lost 4 bases to trimming and J lost 3 bases, with 10 bases between them. The V gene's germline CDR1 is SGDLS and CDR2 YYNGEE. The CDR3 covers 13 residues. For the CDR3, the DNA is TGTGCCAGCAGCACCCATACCAAAGAGACCCAGTACTTC. This codes for CASSTHTKETQYF.

The genes are TRBV29-1 and TRBJ1-1; no clear D. Per the germline V gene, CDR1 is SQVTM and CDR2 is ANQGSEA. Trimming shortened V by 7 bases and J by 7 bases, and 22 bases separated the two germline ends. CDR3 length: 14 residues. The CDR3 loop is CSGGIGRVPSEAFF. In nucleotides, the CDR3 is TGCAGCGGCGGAATAGGAAGGGTTCCCAGTGAAGCTTTCTTT.

Only a few counts were recorded for this clonotype. As DNA, the CDR3 is TGCAGTGCTAGAGATCGGGGCAGTTGGGAGGCAACTAATGAAAAACTGTTTTTT. Translating it yields CSARDRGSWEATNEKLFF. The gene calls are TRBV20-1 and TRBJ1-4, with TRBD1 as a possible D gene (5 bases). From germline, CDR1 is DFQATT and CDR2 SNEGSKA (reference sequence). The CDR3 contains 18 residues. Trimming removed 0 bases from V and 0 bases from J, with 17 bases in between.

This clonotype was observed a few times. V usage is TRBV6-6 and J usage is TRBJ1-1, with D maybe TRBD1 (5 bases). V was pared by 2 bases and J by 1 base, with 17 bases between. Per the germline V gene, CDR1 is MNHNY and CDR2 is SVGAGI (reference sequence). The CDR3 is made up of 17 amino acids. CDR3 amino acids: CASSYRRDPEENTEAFF. Here the CDR3 DNA reads TGTGCCAGCAGTTACCGCCGGGACCCGGAGGAGAACACTGAAGCTTTCTTT.

This clonotype turned up a few times. The chain recombines TRBV11-2 with TRBJ1-4, with D uncertain. This CDR3 spans 14 amino acids. V was clipped by 3 bases and J by 7 bases, with 12 bases between them. Germline CDR1 is SGHAT and CDR2 is FQNNGV. The CDR3 DNA sequence: TGTGCCAGCAGCTTGTTCGGCGCGGGTGAAAAACTGTTTTTT. This encodes CASSLFGAGEKLFF.

The chain couples TRBV20-1 to TRBJ1-1; D is unresolved. V shed 3 bases and J shed 4 bases, with 3 bases lying between them. The length of the CDR3 is 10 residues. Per the germline V gene, CDR1 is DFQATT and CDR2 is SNEGSKA (reference sequence). The CDR3 reads CSARFTEAFF. For the CDR3, the DNA is TGCAGTGCTAGGTTCACTGAAGCTTTCTTT.

This clonotype was seen once. The chain combines TRBV29-1 with TRBJ2-5; D is ambiguous. The J call is in doubt because the DNA end fits TRBJ2-7 better. Looked up from germline, CDR1 is SQVTM and CDR2 is ANQGSEA. There are 11 residues in the CDR3. The CDR3 sequence is CSVEGSAEQYF. The CDR3 nucleotides read TGCAGCGTTGAAGGCTCGGCCGAGCAGTACTTC.

This clonotype was observed a few times. This chain joins TRBV29-1 and TRBJ1-4, with D hard to call. The V end lost 3 bases, the J end lost 4 bases, and 6 bases lay between the germline ends. The CDR3 length is 12 residues. Germline CDR1 is SQVTM and CDR2 is ANQGSEA. The CDR3 region is CSVEFGNEKLFF. DNA of the CDR3: TGCAGCGTTGAGTTCGGTAATGAAAAACTGTTTTTT.

V usage is TRBV6-1 and J usage is TRBJ2-4; D perhaps matches TRBD2 (5 bases). TRBJ2-5 explains the end of the DNA better; the J call may be wrong. The CDR3 runs 12 residues. Per germline, CDR1 MNHNS and CDR2 SASEGT. This chain's CDR3 is CASSERTRTQYF. The CDR3 DNA is TGTGCCAGCAGTGAGCGGACTCGGACCCAGTACTTC.

The CDR3 DNA sequence: TGCAGTGCCGCCCGTCGAACTAGCGGAGACAATGAGCAGTTCTTC. This translates into CSAARRTSGDNEQFF. The rearrangement uses TRBV20-1 and TRBJ2-1; TRBD2 aligns across 8 bases. CDR3 length: 15 amino acids. J gave up 5 bases and V 6 bases, and 12 bases lay outside the gene matches. Looked up from germline, CDR1 is DFQATT and CDR2 is SNEGSKA (reference sequence).

The chain has TRBV6-1 and TRBJ2-3; TRBD2 matches at 13 bases. CDR1 is MNHNS, CDR2 SASEGT, per germline. The CDR3 consists of 16 residues. V was clipped by 6 bases and J by 2 bases; unmatched bases: 5. The CDR3 reads CASSGGLAGITDTQYF. In DNA form, the CDR3 reads TGTGCCAGCAGCGGGGGACTAGCGGGAATCACAGATACGCAGTATTTT.

The rearrangement links TRBV4-1 to TRBJ2-7, with TRBD2 as a possible D gene (5 bases). The J call may be mistaken, given a closer DNA end match to TRBJ2-1. CDR1 is MGHRA, CDR2 YSYEKL, per germline. The CDR3 totals 14 residues. The CDR3 DNA reads as TGCGCCAGCAGCCAAGGAGGGAGTCGGGATGAGCAGTTCTTC. Amino acids: CASSQGGSRDEQFF.

The chain's CDR3 is CASSPAGAEYNEQFF. The CDR3, as DNA: TGTGCCAGCAGCCCCGCAGGGGCAGAGTACAATGAGCAGTTCTTC. The chain is built from TRBV7-3 and TRBJ2-1, with TRBD1 as a possible D gene (6 bases). This CDR3 is 15 amino acids long. CDR1 SGHTA and CDR2 FQGTGA come from the germline V gene. V was shortened by 5 bases and J by 4 bases, with 15 bases between the two germline ends.

This clonotype was counted only a few times. The chain couples TRBV5-1 to TRBJ1-2; TRBD1 might be the D (5 bases). The V gene lost 4 bases and the J gene lost 4 bases, with 11 bases spanning the gap. Germline CDR1 is SGHRS and CDR2 is YFSETQ. The CDR3 is 13 residues long. This chain's CDR3 is CASSEGSIYGYTF. CDR3 sequence (DNA): TGCGCCAGCAGCGAGGGGTCAATCTATGGCTACACCTTC.

The CDR3: CASSANRGRYHEQYF. Here the CDR3 DNA reads TGTGCCAGCAGCGCAAACAGGGGGCGTTATCACGAGCAGTACTTC. J is TRBJ2-7 and V is TRBV28; 9 positions agree with TRBD1. The CDR3 contains 15 residues. Germline CDR1 MDHEN, CDR2 SYDVKM. V gave up 6 bases and J gave up 5 bases; unmatched junction bases: 11.

The chain joins TRBV29-1 to TRBJ2-5; 11 bases map to TRBD1. Germline CDR1 and CDR2: SQVTM and ANQGSEA. There are 16 residues in the CDR3. V shed 0 bases and J 4 bases; nucleotides not matched to a gene: 7. The CDR3 sequence is CSVEDPRTGGGETQYF. In nucleotides, the CDR3 is TGCAGCGTTGAAGATCCCAGGACAGGGGGCGGAGAGACCCAGTACTTC.

The rearrangement links TRBV6-2 or TRBV6-3 to TRBJ1-5; D may be TRBD1 (5 bases). Germline CDR1 is MNHEY and CDR2 is SVGEGT. The CDR3 sequence is 15 residues long. Trimming left V 6 bases short and J 4 bases short, with 16 bases between. CDR3 sequence: CASSPLGPSNQPQHF. DNA of the CDR3: TGTGCCAGCAGCCCCCTGGGGCCTTCGAATCAGCCCCAGCATTTT.

This clonotype appeared a few times. One end of the junction does not line up with germline, which may come from a read error. This chain uses TRBV4-1 with TRBJ2-5, with D unclear. This CDR3 has 13 amino acids. Germline CDR1 is MGHRA and CDR2 is YSYEKL. CDR3 protein: CASSQVARETQYF. Written as DNA, the CDR3 is TGCGCCAGCAGCCAAGTAGCCCGAGAGACCCAGTATTTC.

The chain carries TRBV6-6 and TRBJ2-3; D uncertain. CDR1 is MNHNY, CDR2 SVGAGI, per germline (reference sequence). The CDR3 is made up of 14 amino acids. The CDR3 loop is CASKFGPLIDTQYF. DNA for the CDR3: TGTGCTAGTAAATTTGGCCCCTTAATAGATACGCAGTATTTT.

V is TRBV6-1 and J is TRBJ2-7, with 8 bases aligning to TRBD1. Germline assignment: CDR1 MNHNS and CDR2 SASEGT. The CDR3 covers 13 residues. Losses at the gene ends were 4 bases for V and 5 bases for J; bases not matched to a gene: 4. CDR3 in DNA: TGTGCCAGCAGTGGACAGGGGTGGGACGAGCAGTACTTC. It is translated as CASSGQGWDEQYF.

V usage is TRBV6-6 and J usage is TRBJ1-6; 8 positions agree with TRBD1. CDR3 length: 17 amino acids. V shed 6 bases, J shed 7 bases, and the junction held 14 bases outside the gene matches. The germline V gene encodes CDR1 MNHNY and CDR2 SVGAGI (reference sequence). The CDR3 DNA sequence: TGTGCCAGCAGCGGAAGGACAGGGACGAGAAGAAATTCACCCCTCCACTTT. Protein product: CASSGRTGTRRNSPLHF.